This T cell receptor beta chain stems from a study of CD8 T cells in Susac syndrome. This CDR3 contains 14 residues. CDR1 and CDR2 (germline): KGHSH, LQKENI. J was trimmed by 4 bases and V by 2 bases; bases with no gene match: 3. The RNA input was 0.5 to 1 ug, and it was reverse transcribed with random hexamers. A single record per CDR3 protein comes from TCRdb applying MiXCR to the immunoSEQ multiplex PCR reads. Among fewer than 200,000 distinct CDR3 sequences listed, just under 95% were seen once. The chain has TRBV18 and TRBJ2-5, with 8 bases that match TRBD1. The TCR was taken from a human donor in good health. Material: CD4+ T cells from PBMCs. DNA of the CDR3: TGTGCCAGCTCACCATTAGGACAGGGAGAGACCCAGTACTTC. Its translation is CASSPLGQGETQYF. The full variable domain, its missing parts supplied by reference TRBV18 and TRBJ2-5, is NAGVMQNPRHLVRRRGQEARLRCSPMKGHSHVYWYRQLPEEGLKFMVYLQKENIIDESGMPKERFSAEFPKEGPSILRIQQVVRGDSAAYFCASSPLGQGETQYFGPGTRLLVL.